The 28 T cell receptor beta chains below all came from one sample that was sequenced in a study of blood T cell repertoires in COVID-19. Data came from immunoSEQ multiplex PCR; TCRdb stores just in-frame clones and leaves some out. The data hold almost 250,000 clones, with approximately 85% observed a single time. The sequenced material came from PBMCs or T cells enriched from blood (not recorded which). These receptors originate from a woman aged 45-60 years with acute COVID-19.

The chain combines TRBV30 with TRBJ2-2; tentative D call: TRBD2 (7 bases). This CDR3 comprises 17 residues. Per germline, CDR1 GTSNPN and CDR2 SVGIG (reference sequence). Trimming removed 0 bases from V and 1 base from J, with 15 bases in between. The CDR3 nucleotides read TGTGCCTGGAGTGTATTGGGCGGGGGCCGGAACACCGGGGAGCTGTTTTTT. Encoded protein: CAWSVLGGGRNTGELFF. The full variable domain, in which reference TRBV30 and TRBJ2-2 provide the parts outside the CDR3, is SQTIHQWPATLVQPVGSPLSLECTVEGTSNPNLYWYRQAAGRGLQLLFYSVGIGQISSEVPQNLSASRPQDRQFILSSKKLLLSDSGFYLCAWSVLGGGRNTGELFFGEGSRLTVL.

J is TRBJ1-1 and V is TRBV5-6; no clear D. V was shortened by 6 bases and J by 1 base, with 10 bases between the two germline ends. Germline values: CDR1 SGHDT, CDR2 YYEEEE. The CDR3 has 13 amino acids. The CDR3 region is CASNYDPNTEAFF. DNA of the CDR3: TGTGCCAGCAACTATGACCCGAACACTGAAGCTTTCTTT.

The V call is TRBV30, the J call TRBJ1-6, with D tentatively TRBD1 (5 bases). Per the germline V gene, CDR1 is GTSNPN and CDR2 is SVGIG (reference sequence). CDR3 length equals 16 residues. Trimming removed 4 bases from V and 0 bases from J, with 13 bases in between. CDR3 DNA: TGTGCCTGGAAAAGGGGAGGGACCTCCTATAATTCACCCCTCCACTTT. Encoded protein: CAWKRGGTSYNSPLHF. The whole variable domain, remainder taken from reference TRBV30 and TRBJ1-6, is SQTIHQWPATLVQPVGSPLSLECTVEGTSNPNLYWYRQAAGRGLQLLFYSVGIGQISSEVPQNLSASRPQDRQFILSSKKLLLSDSGFYLCAWKRGGTSYNSPLHFGNGTRLTVT.

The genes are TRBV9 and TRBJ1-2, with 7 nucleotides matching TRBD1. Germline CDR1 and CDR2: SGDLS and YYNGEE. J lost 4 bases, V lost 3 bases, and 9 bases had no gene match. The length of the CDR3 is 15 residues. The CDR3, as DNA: TGTGCCAGCAGCGCGAATGACAGGGACCTCTATGGCTACACCTTC. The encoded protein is CASSANDRDLYGYTF.

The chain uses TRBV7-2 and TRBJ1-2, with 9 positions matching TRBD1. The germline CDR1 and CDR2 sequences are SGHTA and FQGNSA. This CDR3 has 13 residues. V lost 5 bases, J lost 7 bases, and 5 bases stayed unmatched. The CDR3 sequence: CASSPGQGLGYTF. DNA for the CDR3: TGTGCCAGCAGCCCGGGACAGGGACTTGGCTACACCTTC.

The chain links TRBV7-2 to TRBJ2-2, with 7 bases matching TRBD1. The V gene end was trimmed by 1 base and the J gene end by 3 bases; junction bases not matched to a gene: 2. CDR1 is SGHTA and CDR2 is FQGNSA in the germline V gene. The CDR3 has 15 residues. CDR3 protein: CASSLGQGDTGELFF. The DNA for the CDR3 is TGTGCCAGCAGCTTAGGACAGGGAGACACCGGGGAGCTGTTTTTT.

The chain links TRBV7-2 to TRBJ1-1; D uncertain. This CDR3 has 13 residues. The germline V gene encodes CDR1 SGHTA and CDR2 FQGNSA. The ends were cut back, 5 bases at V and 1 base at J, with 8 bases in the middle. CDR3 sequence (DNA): TGTGCCAGCAGCAATAACAGGAACACTGAAGCTTTCTTT. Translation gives CASSNNRNTEAFF.

CDR3 protein: CASSPPLSGADEAFF. Written as DNA, the CDR3 is TGCGCCAGCAGCCCCCCTCTTTCAGGGGCGGATGAAGCTTTCTTT. The chain is built from TRBV5-1 and TRBJ1-1; tentative D call: TRBD1 (6 bases). V dropped 4 bases and J dropped 7 bases, with 20 bases sitting between them. The CDR3 has 15 residues. From germline, CDR1 is SGHRS and CDR2 YFSETQ.

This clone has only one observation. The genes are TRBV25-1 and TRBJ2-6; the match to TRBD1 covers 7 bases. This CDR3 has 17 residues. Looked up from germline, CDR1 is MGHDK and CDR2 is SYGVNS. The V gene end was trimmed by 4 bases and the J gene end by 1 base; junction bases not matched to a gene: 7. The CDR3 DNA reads TGTGCCAGCAGTGCGACAGGGATTCGGTCTGGGGCCAACGTCCTGACTTTC. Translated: CASSATGIRSGANVLTF.

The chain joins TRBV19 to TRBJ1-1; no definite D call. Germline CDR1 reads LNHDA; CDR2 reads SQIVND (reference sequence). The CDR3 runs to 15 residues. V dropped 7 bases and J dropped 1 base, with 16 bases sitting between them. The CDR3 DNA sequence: TGTGCCAGTACAGAACAACGGCGGGCGAACACTGAAGCTTTCTTT. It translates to CASTEQRRANTEAFF.

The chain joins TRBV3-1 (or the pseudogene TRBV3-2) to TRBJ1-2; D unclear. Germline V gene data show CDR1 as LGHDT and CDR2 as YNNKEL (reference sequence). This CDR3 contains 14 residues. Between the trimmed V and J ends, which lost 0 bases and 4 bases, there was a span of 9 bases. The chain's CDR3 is CASSQDSRAYGYTF. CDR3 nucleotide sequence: TGTGCCAGCAGCCAAGATTCGCGGGCCTATGGCTACACCTTC.

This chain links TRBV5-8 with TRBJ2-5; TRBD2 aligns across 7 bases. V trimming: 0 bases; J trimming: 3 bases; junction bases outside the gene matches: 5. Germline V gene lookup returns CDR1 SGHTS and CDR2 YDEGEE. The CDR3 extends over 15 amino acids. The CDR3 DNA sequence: TGTGCCAGCAGCTTGGCCGTCGCGGGGGAAGAGACCCAGTACTTC. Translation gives CASSLAVAGEETQYF.

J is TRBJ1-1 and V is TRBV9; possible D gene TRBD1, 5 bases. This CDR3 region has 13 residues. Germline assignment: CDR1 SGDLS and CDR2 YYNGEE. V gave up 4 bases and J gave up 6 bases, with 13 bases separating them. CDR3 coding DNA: TGTGCCAGCAGCCCCGAGTGGGGGGCTGAAGCTTTCTTT. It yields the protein CASSPEWGAEAFF.

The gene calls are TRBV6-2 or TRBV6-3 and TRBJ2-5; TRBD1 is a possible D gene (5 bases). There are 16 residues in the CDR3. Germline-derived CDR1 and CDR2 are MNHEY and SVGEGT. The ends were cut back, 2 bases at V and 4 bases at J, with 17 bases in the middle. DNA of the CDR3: TGTGCCAGCAGTTACCGGGCAGGGTCGACGCGAGAGACCCAGTACTTC. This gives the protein CASSYRAGSTRETQYF.

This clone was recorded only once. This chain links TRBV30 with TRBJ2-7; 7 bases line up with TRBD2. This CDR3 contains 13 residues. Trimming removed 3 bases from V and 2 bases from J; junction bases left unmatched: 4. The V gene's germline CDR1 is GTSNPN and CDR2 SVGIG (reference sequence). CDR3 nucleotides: TGTGCCTGGAGGACGGGGGGTACCTACGAGCAGTACTTC. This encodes CAWRTGGTYEQYF.

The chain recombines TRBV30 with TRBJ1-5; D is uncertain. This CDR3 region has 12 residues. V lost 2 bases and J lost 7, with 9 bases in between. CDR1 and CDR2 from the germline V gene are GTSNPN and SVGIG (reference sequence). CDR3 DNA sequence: TGTGCCTGGAGTTCTCTCGGGCAGCCCCAGCATTTT. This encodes CAWSSLGQPQHF.

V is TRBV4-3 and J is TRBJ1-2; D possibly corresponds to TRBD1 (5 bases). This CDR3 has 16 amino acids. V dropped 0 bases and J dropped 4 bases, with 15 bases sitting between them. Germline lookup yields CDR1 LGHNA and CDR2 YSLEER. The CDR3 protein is CASSQDERQGGYGYTF. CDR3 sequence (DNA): TGCGCCAGCAGCCAAGATGAGAGGCAGGGAGGCTATGGCTACACCTTC.

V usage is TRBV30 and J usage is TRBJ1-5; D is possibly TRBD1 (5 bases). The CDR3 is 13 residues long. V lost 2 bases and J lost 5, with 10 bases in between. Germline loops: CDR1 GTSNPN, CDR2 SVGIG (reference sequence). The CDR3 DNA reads TGTGCCTGGAGTCCCGCAGGGTATCAGCCCCAGCATTTT. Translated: CAWSPAGYQPQHF.

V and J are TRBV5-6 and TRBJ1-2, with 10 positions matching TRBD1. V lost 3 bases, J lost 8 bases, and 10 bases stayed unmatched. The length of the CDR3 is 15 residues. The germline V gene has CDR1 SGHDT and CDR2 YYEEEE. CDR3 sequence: CASSSPQGQGYGYTF. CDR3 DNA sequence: TGTGCCAGCAGCTCCCCCCAGGGACAGGGGTACGGCTACACCTTC. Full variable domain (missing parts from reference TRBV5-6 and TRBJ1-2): DAGVTQSPTHLIKTRGQQVTLRCSPKSGHDTVSWYQQALGQGPQFIFQYYEEEERQRGNFPDRFSGHQFPNYSSELNVNALLLGDSALYLCASSSPQGQGYGYTFGSGTRLTVV.

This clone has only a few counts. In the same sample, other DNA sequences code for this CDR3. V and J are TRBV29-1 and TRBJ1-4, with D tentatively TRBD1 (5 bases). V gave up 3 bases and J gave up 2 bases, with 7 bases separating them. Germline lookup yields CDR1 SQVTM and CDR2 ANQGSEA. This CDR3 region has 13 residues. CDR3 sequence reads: CSVEGGTNEKLFF. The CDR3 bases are TGCAGCGTTGAGGGGGGGACTAATGAAAAACTGTTTTTT.

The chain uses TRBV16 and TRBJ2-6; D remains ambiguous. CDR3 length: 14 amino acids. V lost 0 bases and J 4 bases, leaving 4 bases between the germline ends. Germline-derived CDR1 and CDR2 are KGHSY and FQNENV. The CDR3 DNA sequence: TGTGCCAGCAGCCAATCATCAGGGGCCAACGTCCTGACTTTC. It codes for CASSQSSGANVLTF.

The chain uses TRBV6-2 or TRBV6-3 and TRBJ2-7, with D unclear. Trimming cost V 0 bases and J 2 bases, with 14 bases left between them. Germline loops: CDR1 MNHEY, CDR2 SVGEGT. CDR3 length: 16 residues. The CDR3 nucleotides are TGTGCCAGCAGTTACTCAGCTCTCCGGGTCACCTACGAGCAGTACTTC. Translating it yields CASSYSALRVTYEQYF.

This CDR3 reads CASSPSLGAGIQYF. The CDR3 DNA sequence: TGTGCCAGCAGCCCTAGCCTAGGTGCAGGCATTCAGTACTTC. V and J are TRBV13 and TRBJ2-4; D might be TRBD2 (5 bases). The CDR3 runs 14 residues. The ends were cut back, 5 bases at V and 9 bases at J, with 17 bases in the middle. CDR1 is PRHDT, CDR2 FYEKMQ, per germline (reference sequence).

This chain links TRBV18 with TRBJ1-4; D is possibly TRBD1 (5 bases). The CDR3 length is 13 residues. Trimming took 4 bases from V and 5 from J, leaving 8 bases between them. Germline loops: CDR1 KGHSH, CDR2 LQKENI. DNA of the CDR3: TGTGCCAGCTCACGTGGGGGGAATGAAAAACTGTTTTTT. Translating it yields CASSRGGNEKLFF.

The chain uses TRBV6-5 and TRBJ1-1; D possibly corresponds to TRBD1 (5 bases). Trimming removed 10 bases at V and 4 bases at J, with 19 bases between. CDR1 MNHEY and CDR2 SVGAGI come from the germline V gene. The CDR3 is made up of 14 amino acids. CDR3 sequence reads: CATPDRPDSTEAFF. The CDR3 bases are TGTGCCACTCCAGACAGACCAGACAGCACTGAAGCTTTCTTT.

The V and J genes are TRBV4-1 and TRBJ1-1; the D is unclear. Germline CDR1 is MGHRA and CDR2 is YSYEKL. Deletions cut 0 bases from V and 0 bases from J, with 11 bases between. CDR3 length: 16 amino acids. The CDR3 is CASSQDAALMNTEAFF. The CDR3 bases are TGCGCCAGCAGCCAAGATGCAGCGCTAATGAACACTGAAGCTTTCTTT.

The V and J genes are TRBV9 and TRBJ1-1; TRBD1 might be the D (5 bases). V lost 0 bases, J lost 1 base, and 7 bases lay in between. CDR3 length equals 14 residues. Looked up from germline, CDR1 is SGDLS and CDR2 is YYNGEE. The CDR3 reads CASSVAQANTEAFF. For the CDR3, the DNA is TGTGCCAGCAGCGTAGCACAGGCGAACACTGAAGCTTTCTTT.

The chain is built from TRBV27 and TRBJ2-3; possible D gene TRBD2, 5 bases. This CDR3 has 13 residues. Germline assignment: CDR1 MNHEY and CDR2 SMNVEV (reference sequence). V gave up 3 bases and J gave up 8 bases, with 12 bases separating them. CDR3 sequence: CASSFDPRGTQYF. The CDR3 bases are TGTGCCAGCAGTTTTGACCCACGGGGTACGCAGTATTTT.